Below, 22 T cell receptor beta chains from the same sample are listed, as sequenced in a study of lymphopenia after photon versus proton radiotherapy. Assay: immunoSEQ multiplex PCR; the TCRdb copy retains only in-frame clones and omits some. Of 150,000 to 200,000 clones detected, roughly nine tenths appear once; the ten largest clones hold approximately 4.6%. Sequenced here: peripheral blood, sampled from a patient treated with photon-based radiotherapy. These receptors all stem from a man aged 45 to 65 with gastric cancer.

The rearrangement uses TRBV9 and TRBJ2-3; D unclear. The CDR3 is made up of 13 amino acids. Per the germline V gene, CDR1 is SGDLS and CDR2 is YYNGEE. V lost 0 bases and J 2 bases, leaving 4 bases between the germline ends. This chain's CDR3 is CASSVVSTDTQYF. The DNA of the CDR3 is TGTGCCAGCAGCGTAGTTTCCACAGATACGCAGTATTTT.

The J gene is TRBJ2-7, the V gene TRBV5-3, with D possibly TRBD1 on 5 matching bases. TRBV5-3 is an ORF, and what it does is uncertain. Trimming cost V 5 bases and J 4 bases, with 7 bases left between them. The CDR3 totals 11 residues. The CDR3 DNA sequence: TGTGCCAGAAGTGACAGTTACGAGCAGTACTTC. Translating gives CARSDSYEQYF.

This chain uses TRBV5-6 with TRBJ1-1; TRBD1 matches at 7 bases. J gave up 1 base and V 2 bases, and 11 bases lay outside the gene matches. In germline, CDR1 is SGHDT, CDR2 YYEEEE. The length of the CDR3 is 17 residues. CDR3 nucleotides: TGTGCCAGCAGCTTCAACAGGGGAAAAGCGGGGAACACTGAAGCTTTCTTT. This codes for CASSFNRGKAGNTEAFF.

The CDR3 region is CASSPDRDRREQFF. In nucleotides, the CDR3 is TGTGCCAGCTCACCAGACAGGGATCGTCGGGAGCAGTTCTTC. The chain couples TRBV18 to TRBJ2-1; TRBD1 agrees at 7 bases. The germline V gene has CDR1 KGHSH and CDR2 LQKENI. Trimming removed 2 bases from V and 10 bases from J; junction bases left unmatched: 8. The CDR3 runs 14 residues. Variable domain in full (rest from reference TRBV18 and TRBJ2-1): NAGVMQNPRHLVRRRGQEARLRCSPMKGHSHVYWYRQLPEEGLKFMVYLQKENIIDESGMPKERFSAEFPKEGPSILRIQQVVRGDSAAYFCASSPDRDRREQFFGPGTRLTVL.

The gene calls are TRBV10-2 and TRBJ2-7, with D possibly being TRBD1 (5 bases). This CDR3 is built from 8 residues. Per germline, CDR1 WSHSY and CDR2 SAAADI. The CDR3 coding sequence is TGCGCACAGGTTGAGCAGTACTTC. Translation gives CAQVEQYF.

This clone was recorded at least ten times. CDR3: CASRNLRFPGGYTF. The CDR3 bases are TGTGCCAGCAGAAACCTGAGGTTTCCAGGTGGCTACACCTTC. V usage is TRBV11-2 and J usage is TRBJ1-2; no definite D call. The germline gives CDR1 SGHAT, CDR2 FQNNGV. There are 14 residues in the CDR3. Trimming shortened V by 6 bases and J by 7 bases, and 18 bases separated the two germline ends. The full variable domain, rest sourced from reference TRBV11-2 and TRBJ1-2, is EAGVAQSPRYKIIEKRQSVAFWCNPISGHATLYWYQQILGQGPKLLIQFQNNGVVDDSQLPKDRFSAERLKGVDSTLKIQPAKLEDSAVYLCASRNLRFPGGYTFGSGTRLTVV.

The chain combines TRBV30 with TRBJ1-1, with unresolved D. CDR3 length: 11 amino acids. Germline-derived CDR1 and CDR2 are GTSNPN and SVGIG (reference sequence). CDR3 residues: CATAARTEAFF. CDR3 DNA: TGTGCTACCGCCGCCCGGACTGAAGCTTTCTTT. The full variable domain, with the rest looked up from reference TRBV30 and TRBJ1-1, is SQTIHQWPATLVQPVGSPLSLECTVEGTSNPNLYWYRQAAGRGLQLLFYSVGIGQISSEVPQNLSASRPQDRQFILSSKKLLLSDSGFYLCATAARTEAFFGQGTRLTVV.

About this clone: The sample holds other DNA sequences that translate to the same CDR3. V usage is TRBV14 and J usage is TRBJ2-1; D is perhaps TRBD1 (6 bases). The CDR3 length is 14 residues. Trimming shortened V by 4 bases and J by 3 bases, and 10 bases separated the two germline ends. Germline V CDR1 and CDR2: SGHDN, FVKESK. CDR3 DNA: TGTGCCAGCAGCCTACAGGGAATCTACAATGAGCAGTTCTTC. This codes for CASSLQGIYNEQFF.

The rearrangement uses TRBV9 and TRBJ1-2, with 8 nucleotides matching TRBD1. There are 14 residues in the CDR3. Germline CDR1 SGDLS, CDR2 YYNGEE. V lost 4 bases, J lost 7 bases, and 9 bases stayed unmatched. CDR3 in DNA: TGTGCCAGCAGCATCGCAACAGGGGGTAGTGGCTACACCTTC. Encoded protein: CASSIATGGSGYTF.

CDR3 DNA: TGTGCCAGTAGTATGAGGAATGGGGCCAACGTCCTGACTTTC. Amino acid sequence: CASSMRNGANVLTF. The chain links TRBV19 to TRBJ2-6; no clear D. The germline gives CDR1 LNHDA, CDR2 SQIVND (reference sequence). Trimming cost V 3 bases and J 3 bases, with 6 bases left between them. The CDR3 sequence is 14 residues long.

This clone was observed a single time. The rearrangement joins TRBV5-1 to TRBJ2-1, with TRBD2 as a possible D gene (6 bases). The V end lost 4 bases, the J end lost 6 bases, and 11 bases lay between the germline ends. In germline, CDR1 is SGHRS, CDR2 YFSETQ. The CDR3 is made up of 13 amino acids. CDR3 coding DNA: TGCGCCAGCAGCGCGGGACTGTTCAATGAGCAGTTCTTC. This gives the protein CASSAGLFNEQFF.

The J gene is TRBJ2-2, the V gene TRBV7-2; D might be TRBD2 (5 bases). The CDR3 covers 13 residues. V gave up 5 bases and J gave up 6 bases, with 10 bases separating them. CDR1 SGHTA and CDR2 FQGNSA come from the germline V gene. This CDR3 is CASSPSGAGELFF. In DNA, the CDR3 is TGTGCCAGCAGCCCGTCCGGGGCCGGGGAGCTGTTTTTT. The variable domain in full, with the rest retrieved from reference TRBV7-2 and TRBJ2-2, is GAGVSQSPSNKVTEKGKDVELRCDPISGHTALYWYRQSLGQGLEFLIYFQGNSAPDKSGLPSDRFSAERTGGSVSTLTIQRTQQEDSAVYLCASSPSGAGELFFGEGSRLTVL.

The chain has TRBV30 and TRBJ1-5, with D perhaps matching TRBD1 (5 bases). With 2 bases removed from V and 4 bases from J, the gap between germline ends came to 12 bases. The CDR3 is 14 amino acids. CDR1 is GTSNPN, CDR2 SVGIG, per germline (reference sequence). The CDR3 nucleotides are TGTGCCTGGAGTATCGGGGCTACAAATCAGCCCCAGCATTTT. This codes for CAWSIGATNQPQHF.

The genes are TRBV5-1 and TRBJ2-3; 12 positions agree with TRBD1. J lost 3 bases, V lost 4 bases, and 9 bases had no gene match. Germline V gene sequence: CDR1 SGHRS, CDR2 YFSETQ. This CDR3 spans 17 amino acids. The CDR3: CASSPPGQGALTDTQYF. In DNA, the CDR3 is TGCGCCAGCAGCCCCCCGGGACAGGGGGCTTTGACAGATACGCAGTATTTT.

The sample holds a few counts of this clone. The sample carries other DNA sequences with the same CDR3. This sequence joins TRBV25-1 and TRBJ2-2; 14 bases fit TRBD2. The CDR3 loop spans 18 amino acids. Unmatched junction bases numbered 7, after V lost 2 bases and J lost 5 bases. Germline-derived CDR1 and CDR2 are MGHDK and SYGVNS. CDR3 DNA: TGTGCCAGCAGTGAACGTGGACTAGCGGGAGGAGGGACCGGGGAGCTGTTTTTT. As protein: CASSERGLAGGGTGELFF.

V gene TRBV28 combines with J gene TRBJ1-5, with 8 bases identical to TRBD1. The CDR3 has 14 amino acids. V trimming: 6 bases; J trimming: 11 bases; junction bases outside the gene matches: 12. The germline V gene encodes CDR1 MDHEN and CDR2 SYDVKM. CDR3 protein: CASSLGQGDGSQHF. In DNA, the CDR3 is TGTGCCAGCAGCCTTGGACAGGGAGACGGGTCCCAGCATTTT.

The chain joins TRBV18 to TRBJ1-1; D is undetermined. Germline CDR1 is KGHSH and CDR2 is LQKENI. The CDR3 loop spans 17 amino acids. Trimming stripped 0 bases from V and 3 bases from J, with 17 bases between. CDR3 bases: TGTGCCAGCTCACCACCGAGTCACAGCGAGAAAGACACTGAAGCTTTCTTT. Translated: CASSPPSHSEKDTEAFF.

The rearrangement uses TRBV7-2 and TRBJ2-7; 8 bases agree with TRBD2. After removal of 5 bases from V and 3 bases from J, the junction contained 3 bases not matched to a gene. This CDR3 spans 13 amino acids. Germline V CDR1 and CDR2: SGHTA, FQGNSA. The CDR3 region has the DNA TGTGCCAGCAGCCCCGGGAGGGTCTACGAGCAGTACTTC. Translated: CASSPGRVYEQYF. Full variable domain (missing parts from reference TRBV7-2 and TRBJ2-7): GAGVSQSPSNKVTEKGKDVELRCDPISGHTALYWYRQSLGQGLEFLIYFQGNSAPDKSGLPSDRFSAERTGGSVSTLTIQRTQQEDSAVYLCASSPGRVYEQYFGPGTRLTVT.

This clone was detected once. The V gene is TRBV14, the J gene TRBJ1-1; D unclear. V dropped 0 bases and J dropped 5 bases, with 7 bases sitting between them. The CDR3 contains 13 residues. From germline, CDR1 is SGHDN and CDR2 FVKESK. The CDR3 bases are TGTGCCAGCAGCCAAGATCTGAGGACTGAAGCTTTCTTT. Its protein is CASSQDLRTEAFF.

The rearrangement links TRBV7-6 to TRBJ2-3; no clear D gene. Per the germline V gene, CDR1 is SGHVS and CDR2 is FNYEAQ. The CDR3 runs to 12 residues. The V and J ends lost 2 bases and 3 bases respectively, with 3 bases between them. The CDR3 is CASSLWTDTQYF. The CDR3 coding sequence is TGTGCCAGCAGCTTATGGACAGATACGCAGTATTTT.

This clone has just one count. The J gene is TRBJ1-2, the V gene TRBV6-5; 7 bases are shared with TRBD1. Germline CDR1 is MNHEY and CDR2 is SVGAGI. V lost 0 bases, J lost 0 bases, and 4 bases stayed unmatched. The CDR3 has 16 residues. CDR3 residues: CASSYSDRPPNYGYTF. CDR3 nucleotides: TGTGCCAGCAGTTACTCGGACAGGCCTCCTAACTATGGCTACACCTTC.

The rearrangement links TRBV27 to TRBJ2-1; D is perhaps TRBD2 (6 bases). V dropped 2 bases and J dropped 1 base, with 12 bases sitting between them. The CDR3 length is 16 residues. Germline-derived CDR1 and CDR2 are MNHEY and SMNVEV (reference sequence). CDR3 sequence (DNA): TGTGCCAGCAGTTTAGATTTAGCGGAGTCCTACAATGAGCAGTTCTTC. Protein sequence: CASSLDLAESYNEQFF.